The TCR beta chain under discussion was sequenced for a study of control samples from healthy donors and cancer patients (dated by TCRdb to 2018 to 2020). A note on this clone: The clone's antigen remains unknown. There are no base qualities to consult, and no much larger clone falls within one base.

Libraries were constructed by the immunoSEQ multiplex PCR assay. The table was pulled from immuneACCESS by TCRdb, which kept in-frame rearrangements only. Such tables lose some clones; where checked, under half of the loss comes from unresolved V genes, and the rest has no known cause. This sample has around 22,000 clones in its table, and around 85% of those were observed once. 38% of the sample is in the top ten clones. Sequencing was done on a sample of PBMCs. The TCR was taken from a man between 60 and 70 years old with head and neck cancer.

The CDR3 reads CASTASGTSGYTGELFF. The DNA reads as follows: TGTGCCAGCACCGCATCCGGGACTAGCGGATACACCGGGGAGCTGTTTTTT. This receptor chain uses TRBV27 and TRBJ2-2; 11 of the junction bases match TRBD2. The germline V and J ends show losses of 7 bases and 3 bases respectively, and no gene match explains 10 bases of the junction. Measured from the cysteine to the phenylalanine, the CDR3 is 17 residues long. The kept DNA is CDR3 alone, 51 bases in frame from the first base. From a lookup of the germline V gene (reference sequence), CDR1 and CDR2 are MNHEY and SMNVEV.